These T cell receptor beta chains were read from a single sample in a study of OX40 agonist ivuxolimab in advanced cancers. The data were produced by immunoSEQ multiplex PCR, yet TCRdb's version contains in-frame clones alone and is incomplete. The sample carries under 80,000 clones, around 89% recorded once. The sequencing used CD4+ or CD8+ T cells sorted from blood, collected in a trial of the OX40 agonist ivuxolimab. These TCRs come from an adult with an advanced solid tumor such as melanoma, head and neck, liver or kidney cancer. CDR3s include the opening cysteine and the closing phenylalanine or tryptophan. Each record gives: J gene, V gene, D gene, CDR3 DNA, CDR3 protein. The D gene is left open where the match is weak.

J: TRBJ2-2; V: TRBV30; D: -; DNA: TGTGCCTGGAGTGAGGGCTACTCCACCGGGGAGCTGTTTTTT; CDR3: CAWSEGYSTGELFF
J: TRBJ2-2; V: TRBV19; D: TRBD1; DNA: TGTGCCAGTAGTAAGTTAACAGGGGCCTCGAACACCGGGGAGCTGTTTTTT; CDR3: CASSKLTGASNTGELFF
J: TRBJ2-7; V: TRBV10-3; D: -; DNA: TGTGCCATCAGTGAGTATGGCAGAGACGGCTACGAGCAGTACTTC; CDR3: CAISEYGRDGYEQYF
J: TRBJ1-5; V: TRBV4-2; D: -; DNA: TGTGCCAGCAGCCAAGATCACCAGGCGAATCAGCCCCAGCATTTT; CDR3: CASSQDHQANQPQHF
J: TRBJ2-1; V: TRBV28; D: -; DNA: TGTGCCAGCAACCCGAACGGGGAGAAGCAGTTCTTC; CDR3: CASNPNGEKQFF
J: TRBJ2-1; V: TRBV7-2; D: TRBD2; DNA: TGTGCCAGCGGAGGCGGACTAGCGAGGAAGAGCTCCTACAATGAGCAGTTCTTC; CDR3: CASGGGLARKSSYNEQFF
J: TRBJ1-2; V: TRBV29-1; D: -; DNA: TGCAGCGTTTGGGCGAAGGTGTATGGCTACACCTTC; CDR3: CSVWAKVYGYTF
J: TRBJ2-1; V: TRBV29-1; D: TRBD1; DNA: TGCAGCGTTGGGAAGACAGGGGGAGATGAGCAGTTCTTC; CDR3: CSVGKTGGDEQFF
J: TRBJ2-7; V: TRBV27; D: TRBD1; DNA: TGTGCCAGCAGTTCCCCCATCAGGGGGTCCTACGAGCAGTACTTC; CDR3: CASSSPIRGSYEQYF
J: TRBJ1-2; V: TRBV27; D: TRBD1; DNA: TGTGCCAGCAGTGATGGACAGGGCGGTTTTGGCTACACCTTC; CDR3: CASSDGQGGFGYTF
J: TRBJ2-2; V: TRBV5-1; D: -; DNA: TGCGCCAGCAGCGTGCAGGGAGCAACCGGGGAGCTGTTTTTT; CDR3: CASSVQGATGELFF
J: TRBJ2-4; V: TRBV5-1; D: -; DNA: TGCGCCAGCAGCTTAGACCAAAACATTCAGTACTTC; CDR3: CASSLDQNIQYF
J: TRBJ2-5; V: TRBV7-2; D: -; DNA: TGTGCCAGCAGCTTCCCGCCACAAGAGACCCAGTACTTC; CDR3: CASSFPPQETQYF
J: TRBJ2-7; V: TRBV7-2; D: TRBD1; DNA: TGTGCCAGCAGCCCAGACAGGGGGAGCTCCTACGAGCAGTACTTC; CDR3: CASSPDRGSSYEQYF
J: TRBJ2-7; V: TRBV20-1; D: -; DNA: TGCAGTGCTGAGGGGACGGACGAGCAGTACTTC; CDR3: CSAEGTDEQYF
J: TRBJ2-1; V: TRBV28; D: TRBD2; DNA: TGTGCCACCCGGGGTAGCGGGAGCGATGAGCAGTTCTTC; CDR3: CATRGSGSDEQFF
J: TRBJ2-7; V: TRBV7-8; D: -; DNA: TGTGCCAGCCGACTCCGGGAGAAAACCTACGAGCAGTACTTC; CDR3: CASRLREKTYEQYF
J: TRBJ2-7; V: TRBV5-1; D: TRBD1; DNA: TGCGCCAGCAGCCTCCGGGACAGCTACGAGCAGTACTTC; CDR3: CASSLRDSYEQYF
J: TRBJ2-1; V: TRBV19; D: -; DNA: TGTGCCAGTATGGGGATAGTAGGGAATGAGCAGTTCTTC; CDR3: CASMGIVGNEQFF